This T cell receptor beta chain was sequenced for a study of siplizumab effects on memory and regulatory T cells. To note about this clone: Its target is unknown.

Study-wide points: Naive T cells were seemingly more diverse than memory cells, and major contributions to the alloresponse seemed to be made by them.

This CDR3 contains 13 residues. V was shortened by 8 bases and J by 1 base, with 11 bases between the two germline ends. Sequenced by immunoSEQ multiplex PCR; TCRdb stores in-frame clones only, minus some. The data show about 97,000 clones, with around nine tenths seen just once and around 1.1% held by the top ten. This clonotype originated in a human donor in good health. The sequenced material came from CD4+ T cells sorted from blood. The rearrangement links TRBV23-1 to TRBJ1-1, with D perhaps TRBD1 (6 bases). TRBV23-1 is an ORF for which the function is uncertain. The CDR3 loop is CASRRGGNTEAFF. CDR3 DNA sequence: TGCGCCAGCCGACGAGGGGGGAACACTGAAGCTTTCTTT.